Below are 17 T cell receptor beta chains sequenced from a single sample in a study of blood T cell repertoires in COVID-19. Repertoires were generated with immunoSEQ multiplex PCR, while TCRdb's copy carries only in-frame clones and drops some. This sample carries around 82,000 clones, roughly 90% of them seen once, and the ten largest clones take over 6%. The sequenced sample consisted of peripheral blood. These receptors all stem from a man older than 75 with COVID-19, enrolled during active disease.

J is TRBJ2-5 and V is TRBV7-9; a possible D gene is TRBD2 (5 bases). The CDR3 is made up of 15 amino acids. The V end was cut by 5 bases, the J end by 5 bases, with 18 bases between. Per germline, CDR1 SEHNR and CDR2 FQNEAQ (reference sequence). The CDR3: CASSPLDSQGETQYF. The CDR3 region has the DNA TGTGCCAGCAGCCCGCTGGACTCCCAAGGGGAGACCCAGTACTTC.

The J gene is TRBJ1-2, the V gene TRBV7-2, with 7 nucleotides matching TRBD1. Germline CDR1 reads SGHTA; CDR2 reads FQGNSA. The CDR3 runs to 16 residues. V shed 5 bases and J 4 bases; nucleotides not matched to a gene: 13. The CDR3 DNA reads as TGTGCCAGCAGCCCAGCTCCGAGGACAGGTCTCTATGGCTACACCTTC. It codes for CASSPAPRTGLYGYTF.

The rearrangement joins TRBV6-6 to TRBJ1-5; 8 positions agree with TRBD1. The germline gives CDR1 MNHNY, CDR2 SVGAGI (reference sequence). This CDR3 has 13 amino acids. The V and J ends lost 6 bases and 5 bases, in that order; junction bases with no gene match: 3. CDR3 DNA: TGTGCCAGCAGAGCACAGGGGGATCAGCCCCAGCATTTT. It codes for CASRAQGDQPQHF.

This clone was seen a handful of times. This chain links TRBV7-3 with TRBJ1-5, with D unresolved. The V and J ends lost 5 bases and 0 bases respectively, with 11 bases between them. CDR1 is SGHTA, CDR2 FQGTGA, per germline. The CDR3 is made up of 15 amino acids. This chain's CDR3 is CASSPDGRSNQPQHF. CDR3 bases: TGTGCCAGCAGCCCCGATGGCCGTAGCAATCAGCCCCAGCATTTT.

The V gene is TRBV5-5, the J gene TRBJ2-7; 7 bases are shared with TRBD1. This CDR3 contains 14 residues. V lost 3 bases and J lost 6; bases outside the gene matches: 9. Germline V gives CDR1 SGHKS, CDR2 YYEKEE (reference sequence). The CDR3 DNA reads as TGTGCCAGCAGCTGGCCACAGGGGTCTGGCGAGCAGTACTTC. As protein: CASSWPQGSGEQYF.

The rearrangement uses TRBV9 and TRBJ2-3, with no clear D. Germline assignment: CDR1 SGDLS and CDR2 YYNGEE. V was cut by 0 bases and J by 3 bases, with 8 bases left in between. This CDR3 is built from 14 residues. In DNA form, the CDR3 reads TGTGCCAGCAGCGTAGAGCTGTTAACAGATACGCAGTATTTT. Translating gives CASSVELLTDTQYF.

This clone occurred once. The rearrangement links TRBV24-1 to TRBJ1-3, with 9 bases fitting TRBD1. Germline V gives CDR1 KGHDR, CDR2 SFDVKD. The CDR3 runs 15 residues. The V and J ends lost 3 bases and 3 bases, in that order; junction bases with no gene match: 2. The CDR3 here is CATSDPGQGGNTIYF. CDR3 in DNA: TGTGCCACCAGTGATCCGGGACAGGGTGGAAACACCATATATTTT.

This chain links TRBV5-4 with TRBJ1-4; 8 nucleotides match TRBD1. This CDR3 contains 14 residues. CDR1 is SGHNT and CDR2 is YYREEE in the germline V gene (reference sequence). V dropped 4 bases and J dropped 5; count of bases not matched to a gene: 4. The CDR3 loop reads CASSHRGINEKLFF. The CDR3 DNA is TGTGCCAGCAGCCACAGGGGGATAAATGAAAAACTGTTTTTT.

The chain recombines TRBV27 with TRBJ2-1; 9 nucleotides agree with TRBD1. CDR1 MNHEY and CDR2 SMNVEV come from the germline V gene (reference sequence). V lost 5 bases, J lost 15 bases, and 11 bases stayed unmatched. The length of the CDR3 is 13 residues. The DNA for the CDR3 is TGTGCCAGCAGTCGCCGGGACAGGGATCTAGGGTTCTTC. It translates to CASSRRDRDLGFF.

This sequence joins TRBV7-9 and TRBJ2-7; 7 bases are a match to TRBD2. The CDR3 runs to 15 residues. Germline lookup yields CDR1 SEHNR and CDR2 FQNEAQ (reference sequence). Trimming at V came to 2 bases and at J to 8 bases, leaving 12 bases not matched to a gene. The CDR3 spells CASSLTGEGSGQQYF. CDR3 nucleotides: TGTGCCAGCAGCTTAACGGGGGAGGGCTCAGGACAGCAGTACTTC.

This chain uses TRBV29-1 with TRBJ1-4, with TRBD1 as a possible D gene (5 bases). Germline CDR1 and CDR2: SQVTM and ANQGSEA. Deletions cut 4 bases from V and 8 bases from J, with 11 bases between. CDR3 length equals 12 residues. The CDR3 region has the DNA TGCAGCGTTGCAAGGGGTGACGAAAAACTGTTTTTT. Protein sequence: CSVARGDEKLFF.

The J gene is TRBJ1-5, the V gene TRBV19, with TRBD1 matching 11 bases. The CDR3 is 16 residues long. V was clipped by 4 bases and J by 2 bases; unmatched bases: 4. The germline V gene encodes CDR1 LNHDA and CDR2 SQIVND (reference sequence). The CDR3 bases are TGTGCCAGTAGTAAATGGACAGGGGGCCGCAATCAGCCCCAGCATTTT. It is translated as CASSKWTGGRNQPQHF.

This chain links TRBV18 with TRBJ1-1; a weak D match, TRBD1 (5 bases). Between the trimmed V and J ends, which lost 5 bases and 3 bases, there was a span of 19 bases. CDR1 KGHSH and CDR2 LQKENI come from the germline V gene. CDR3 length: 16 amino acids. CDR3 in amino acids: CASSVLTQVGDTEAFF. DNA for the CDR3: TGTGCCAGCTCAGTGTTGACGCAAGTAGGGGACACTGAAGCTTTCTTT. Filled out from reference TRBV18 and TRBJ1-1, the complete variable domain reads NAGVMQNPRHLVRRRGQEARLRCSPMKGHSHVYWYRQLPEEGLKFMVYLQKENIIDESGMPKERFSAEFPKEGPSILRIQQVVRGDSAAYFCASSVLTQVGDTEAFFGQGTRLTVV.

The chain uses TRBV5-6 and TRBJ2-3; D call uncertain. The CDR3 has 15 amino acids. The V end lost 0 bases, the J end lost 2 bases, and 10 bases lay between the germline ends. The germline CDR1 and CDR2 sequences are SGHDT and YYEEEE. The chain's CDR3 is CASSLGIAYTDTQYF. As DNA, the CDR3 is TGTGCCAGCAGCTTGGGTATAGCTTACACAGATACGCAGTATTTT.

The J gene is TRBJ2-7, the V gene TRBV28; a weak D match, TRBD1 (5 bases). V lost 6 bases and J lost 0, with 15 bases in between. This CDR3 spans 15 amino acids. Germline V gene sequence: CDR1 MDHEN, CDR2 SYDVKM. CDR3 loop: CASSPPRANSYEQYF. The CDR3 DNA is TGTGCCAGCAGCCCCCCCAGGGCAAACTCCTACGAGCAGTACTTC.

The rearrangement joins TRBV5-1 to TRBJ2-5; 9 bases fit TRBD2. V gave up 0 bases and J gave up 3 bases; unmatched junction bases: 12. Per germline, CDR1 SGHRS and CDR2 YFSETQ. This CDR3 comprises 18 residues. CDR3 DNA sequence: TGCGCCAGCAGCTTGGGAATTAGCGGGGGCCCCGGGGAAGAGACCCAGTACTTC. This encodes CASSLGISGGPGEETQYF.

The gene calls are TRBV11-3 and TRBJ2-1; possibly TRBD2 for D (6 bases). V was clipped by 7 bases and J by 5 bases, with 15 bases between them. The V gene's germline CDR1 is SGHNT and CDR2 YENEEA. This CDR3 region has 14 residues. This CDR3 reads CASTSFGGNNEQFF. CDR3 sequence (DNA): TGTGCCAGCACATCTTTCGGGGGTAACAATGAGCAGTTCTTC.